This TCR beta chain emerged from a study of read filtering for tumor transcriptome and immune sequencing. Study at large: Among patients, some 17 were male and 15 or so female, aged roughly 45 to 85 (mean around 68). Study-level results: This fraction held mixed bone marrow immune cells after CD138-negative sorting.

This clonotype has a count of ten or more. Antigen: not known. Germline-derived CDR1 and CDR2 are SQVTM and ANQGSEA. The germline V and J ends were trimmed by 0 bases and 7 bases, with 10 bases remaining between them. This CDR3 is 12 amino acids long. Molecular barcoded adaptors covering alpha/delta and beta/gamma chains were used on about 390 ng RNA. TCRdb re-called the reads with MiXCR, one entry per CDR3 protein. The data show 94,000 or so distinct CDR3 sequences, 9% to 15% seen once. This chain connects TRBV29-1 to TRBJ2-7, with no clear D. This sequence originates from a donor over 35 with multiple myeloma. Material: a population of CD138-negative cells sorted from bone marrow. CDR3 nucleotide sequence: TGCAGCGTTGAAGAAGTGGGTGGAGAGCAGTACTTC. Translation: CSVEEVGGEQYF.